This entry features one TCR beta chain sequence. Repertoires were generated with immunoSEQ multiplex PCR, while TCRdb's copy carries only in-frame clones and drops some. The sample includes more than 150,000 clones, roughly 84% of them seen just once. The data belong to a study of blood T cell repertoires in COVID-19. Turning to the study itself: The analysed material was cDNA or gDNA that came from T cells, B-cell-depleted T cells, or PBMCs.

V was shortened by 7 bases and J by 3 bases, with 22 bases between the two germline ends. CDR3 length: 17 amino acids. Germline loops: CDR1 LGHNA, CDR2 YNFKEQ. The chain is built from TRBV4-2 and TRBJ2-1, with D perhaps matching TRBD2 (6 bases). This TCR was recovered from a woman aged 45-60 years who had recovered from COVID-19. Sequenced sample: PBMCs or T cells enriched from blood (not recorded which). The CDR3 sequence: CASTPTTWEANYNEQFF. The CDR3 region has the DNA TGTGCCAGCACCCCAACTACGTGGGAGGCCAACTACAATGAGCAGTTCTTC.